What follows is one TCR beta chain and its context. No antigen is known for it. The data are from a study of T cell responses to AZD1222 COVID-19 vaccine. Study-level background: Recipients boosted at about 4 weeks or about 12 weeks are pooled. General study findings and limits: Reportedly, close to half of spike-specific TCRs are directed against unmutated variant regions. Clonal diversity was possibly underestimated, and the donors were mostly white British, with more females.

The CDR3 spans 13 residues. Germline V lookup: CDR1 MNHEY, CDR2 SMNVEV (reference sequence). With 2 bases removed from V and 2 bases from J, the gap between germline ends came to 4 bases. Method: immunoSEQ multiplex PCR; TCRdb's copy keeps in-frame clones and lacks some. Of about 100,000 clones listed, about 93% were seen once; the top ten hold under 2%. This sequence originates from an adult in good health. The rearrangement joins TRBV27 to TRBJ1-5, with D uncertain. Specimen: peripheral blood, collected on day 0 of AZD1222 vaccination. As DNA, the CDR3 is TGTGCCAGCAGTTTAAGCGGCAATCAGCCCCAGCATTTT. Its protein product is CASSLSGNQPQHF.